These 29 T cell receptor beta chains were sequenced from one sample in a study of blood T cell repertoires in COVID-19. Profiled with immunoSEQ multiplex PCR; TCRdb holds only in-frame clones, not every one. This repertoire shows fewer than 300,000 clones, approximately 84% found once; its top ten account for about 14%. The sequencing sample was made of PBMCs or T cells enriched from blood (not recorded which). These receptors were collected from a man in his late teens or twenties who had recovered from COVID-19.

V and J are TRBV7-9 and TRBJ1-2, with a tentative D call TRBD1 (5 bases). This CDR3 spans 12 amino acids. Trimming removed 4 bases at V and 6 bases at J, with 9 bases between. Per germline, CDR1 SEHNR and CDR2 FQNEAQ (reference sequence). The CDR3 sequence: CASSSYRNGYTF. For the CDR3, the DNA is TGTGCCAGCAGCTCCTACAGGAATGGCTACACCTTC.

The chain joins TRBV4-1 to TRBJ1-2, with D maybe TRBD1 (5 bases). This CDR3 region has 11 residues. Trimming shortened V by 5 bases and J by 10 bases, and 11 bases separated the two germline ends. Germline V lookup: CDR1 MGHRA, CDR2 YSYEKL. The CDR3 region is CASSFRGDYTF. The CDR3 region has the DNA TGCGCCAGCAGCTTTCGGGGGGACTACACCTTC.

The V and J genes are TRBV18 and TRBJ1-5; the D is unclear. The CDR3 contains 13 residues. V was clipped by 6 bases and J by 0 bases, with 6 bases between them. Germline V gene sequence: CDR1 KGHSH, CDR2 LQKENI. DNA for the CDR3: TGTGCCAGCTCCATGGCTAGCAATCAGCCCCAGCATTTT. Amino acid sequence: CASSMASNQPQHF.

The chain employs TRBV4-1 and TRBJ2-5; 8 bases fit TRBD1. Germline V gives CDR1 MGHRA, CDR2 YSYEKL. V lost 6 bases, J lost 4 bases, and 1 base stayed unmatched. CDR3 length equals 12 residues. The CDR3 region is CASRTGVETQYF. CDR3 nucleotide sequence: TGCGCCAGCAGGACAGGGGTAGAGACCCAGTACTTC.

This clone was observed a handful of times. CDR3 sequence reads: CATSRGTNEKLFF. The CDR3 coding sequence is TGTGCCACCTCTAGGGGGACTAATGAAAAACTGTTTTTT. The genes are TRBV2 and TRBJ1-4; the D gene is possibly TRBD1 (6 bases). From germline, CDR1 is SNHLY and CDR2 FYNNEI. V was shortened by 10 bases and J by 2 bases, with 11 bases between the two germline ends. CDR3 length: 13 amino acids.

The gene calls are TRBV30 and TRBJ2-5, with 9 bases aligning to TRBD2. Germline CDR1 GTSNPN, CDR2 SVGIG (reference sequence). The CDR3 spans 13 residues. Trimming at V came to 4 bases and at J to 7 bases, leaving 7 bases not matched to a gene. The CDR3 here is CAWTRLAEGTQYF. The CDR3 nucleotides are TGTGCCTGGACCAGACTAGCGGAGGGGACCCAGTACTTC.

Details on this clone: At one boundary the junction diverges from the germline segment, which might be a read error. This rearrangement joins TRBV6-4 to TRBJ2-1, with 10 bases identical to TRBD2. The CDR3 is 15 amino acids. In germline, CDR1 is MRHNA, CDR2 SNTAGT. CDR3 bases: TGTGCCAGCAGTTCACTAGCGGGGTCCTTCAATGAGCAGTTCTTC. Amino acids: CASSSLAGSFNEQFF.

This rearrangement joins TRBV30 to TRBJ1-2, with a possible D match to TRBD1 (5 bases). The V gene's germline CDR1 is GTSNPN and CDR2 SVGIG (reference sequence). The CDR3 contains 14 residues. V lost 6 bases and J 7 bases, leaving 21 bases between the germline ends. This chain's CDR3 is CACEGSGGNGGYTF. CDR3 coding DNA: TGTGCCTGTGAAGGGAGCGGGGGAAACGGTGGCTACACCTTC.

This clone was recorded a few times. This chain links TRBV5-1 with TRBJ2-3; 8 bases align to TRBD1. CDR3 length equals 15 residues. Trimming cost V 4 bases and J 5 bases; bases outside gene matches: 9. The germline V gene has CDR1 SGHRS and CDR2 YFSETQ. CDR3 nucleotides: TGCGCCAGCAGCCCCGGACAGGGCGGTAGAGATACGCAGTATTTT. Its translation: CASSPGQGGRDTQYF.

This clone showed up just once. The rearrangement uses TRBV27 and TRBJ2-7; TRBD2 is a possible D gene (7 bases). Germline CDR1 and CDR2: MNHEY and SMNVEV (reference sequence). This CDR3 is 18 amino acids long. The V end was cut by 5 bases, the J end by 2 bases, with 25 bases between. CDR3 DNA: TGTGCCAGCAGTCACCTCGTAGGGGGGAGGGGTCGGGCCTACGAGCAGTACTTC. As protein: CASSHLVGGRGRAYEQYF.

The chain joins TRBV30 to TRBJ2-2, with D perhaps matching TRBD2 (6 bases). This CDR3 has 14 amino acids. V lost 0 bases to trimming and J lost 7 bases, with 12 bases between them. Germline lookup yields CDR1 GTSNPN and CDR2 SVGIG (reference sequence). The CDR3, as DNA: TGTGCCTGGAGTGTGCGGGGTCGGAGCGGGGAGCTGTTTTTT. Protein: CAWSVRGRSGELFF.

The V gene is TRBV7-9, the J gene TRBJ2-2; D perhaps matches TRBD1 (6 bases). V was shortened by 5 bases and J by 6 bases, with 10 bases between the two germline ends. This CDR3 contains 13 residues. Germline V gene lookup returns CDR1 SEHNR and CDR2 FQNEAQ (reference sequence). CDR3 sequence reads: CASSASGAGELFF. Here the CDR3 DNA reads TGTGCCAGCAGCGCCTCAGGGGCCGGGGAGCTGTTTTTT.

The chain links TRBV27 to TRBJ2-7, with 10 bases matching TRBD1. The CDR3 sequence is 14 residues long. Looked up from germline, CDR1 is MNHEY and CDR2 is SMNVEV (reference sequence). Unmatched junction bases numbered 5, after V lost 5 bases and J lost 4 bases. CDR3 DNA sequence: TGTGCCAGCAGTCATAGGACAGGGGGGTACGAGCAGTACTTC. The encoded protein is CASSHRTGGYEQYF.

The J gene is TRBJ1-5, the V gene TRBV2, with 8 bases matching TRBD1. The CDR3 extends over 16 amino acids. The ends lost 3 bases at V and 6 bases at J; junction bases unmatched: 10. Germline V CDR1 and CDR2: SNHLY, FYNNEI. CDR3 nucleotide sequence: TGTGCCAGCAGTGATGAGGGCCAGGGGGCCGTTCAGCCCCAGCATTTT. It yields the protein CASSDEGQGAVQPQHF.

The genes are TRBV6-5 and TRBJ1-2; D unclear. Germline values: CDR1 MNHEY, CDR2 SVGAGI. This CDR3 has 15 residues. The V end was cut by 5 bases, the J end by 0 bases, with 13 bases between. CDR3 nucleotides: TGTGCCAGCAGTAAGGCACAGCAAACTAACTATGGCTACACCTTC. Amino acids: CASSKAQQTNYGYTF.

V and J are TRBV2 and TRBJ1-1, with a possible D match to TRBD1 (6 bases). Germline V lookup: CDR1 SNHLY, CDR2 FYNNEI. The CDR3 contains 14 residues. Trimming stripped 6 bases from V and 1 base from J, with 12 bases between. The CDR3 sequence: CASSIRTANTEAFF. CDR3 bases: TGTGCCAGCAGCATACGGACAGCGAACACTGAAGCTTTCTTT.

The rearrangement links TRBV27 to TRBJ2-1; TRBD2 matches at 13 bases. The germline V gene has CDR1 MNHEY and CDR2 SMNVEV (reference sequence). The CDR3 extends over 15 amino acids. Trimming took 6 bases from V and 5 from J; bases not matched to a gene: 4. CDR3 in DNA: TGTGCCAGCAGCCCGACTAGCGGGGGGAACAATGAGCAGTTCTTC. Its protein product is CASSPTSGGNNEQFF.

The V and J genes are TRBV4-1 and TRBJ1-3; 7 nucleotides match TRBD1. Looked up from germline, CDR1 is MGHRA and CDR2 is YSYEKL. With 4 bases clipped from V and 10 bases from J, the junction kept 13 bases outside the gene matches. The CDR3 is 15 residues long. CDR3: CASSPTQGQAETIYF. The CDR3 DNA follows: TGCGCCAGCAGCCCCACACAGGGGCAGGCCGAAACCATATATTTT.

This chain joins TRBV28 and TRBJ1-5, with 9 bases fitting TRBD1. The CDR3 runs 15 residues. Trimming took 7 bases from V and 6 from J; bases not matched to a gene: 10. CDR1 MDHEN and CDR2 SYDVKM come from the germline V gene. Here the CDR3 reads CASTLDRGGGQPQHF. The CDR3 DNA is TGTGCCAGCACCTTGGACAGGGGAGGGGGTCAGCCCCAGCATTTT.

This chain connects TRBV5-4 to TRBJ2-5, with 10 bases fitting TRBD2. The CDR3 has 16 amino acids. With 1 base clipped from V and 1 base from J, the junction kept 4 bases outside the gene matches. Germline V gene data show CDR1 as SGHNT and CDR2 as YYREEE (reference sequence). CDR3 DNA: TGTGCCAGCAGCTTGTCGACTAGCGGGCTCCAAGAGACCCAGTACTTC. Its translation: CASSLSTSGLQETQYF.

The DNA for the CDR3 is TGTGCCAGCAGCCGGCAACCTAAAAACATTCAGTACTTC. Translation: CASSRQPKNIQYF. This chain uses TRBV3-1 (or the pseudogene TRBV3-2) with TRBJ2-4; D gene ambiguous. The CDR3 loop spans 13 amino acids. The V end was cut by 4 bases, the J end by 4 bases, with 8 bases between. Germline V gene lookup returns CDR1 LGHDT and CDR2 YNNKEL (reference sequence).

The chain joins TRBV6-1 to TRBJ2-5; a possible D gene is TRBD2 (6 bases). The CDR3 length is 14 residues. Trimming took 3 bases from V and 7 from J, leaving 15 bases between them. Germline V gene data show CDR1 as MNHNS and CDR2 as SASEGT. The CDR3 DNA follows: TGTGCCAGCAGTGAGCGGCGGGAATTAGGGACCCAGTACTTC. Translation gives CASSERRELGTQYF.

This clone was detected a few times. This rearrangement joins TRBV29-1 to TRBJ2-2, with a tentative D call TRBD1 (5 bases). V was shortened by 5 bases and J by 5 bases, with 9 bases between the two germline ends. The germline V gene has CDR1 SQVTM and CDR2 ANQGSEA. This CDR3 is 12 amino acids long. The DNA of the CDR3 is TGCAGCGTTTGGGGCAGGACCGGGGAGCTGTTTTTT. It translates to CSVWGRTGELFF.

V is TRBV5-1 and J is TRBJ2-3; D is possibly TRBD1 (6 bases). CDR3 length: 15 residues. Trimming removed 4 bases from V and 1 base from J, with 13 bases in between. Looked up from germline, CDR1 is SGHRS and CDR2 is YFSETQ. The CDR3 region has the DNA TGCGCCAGCAGCCCGGGGCCAGGGGGCACAGATACGCAGTATTTT. Its protein product is CASSPGPGGTDTQYF.

This chain links TRBV7-9 with TRBJ2-5; a weak D match, TRBD2 (6 bases). Per the germline V gene, CDR1 is SEHNR and CDR2 is FQNEAQ (reference sequence). V was clipped by 4 bases and J by 6 bases, with 18 bases between them. The CDR3 loop spans 15 amino acids. As DNA, the CDR3 is TGTGCCAGCAGCTCCGAGGGAGGTGGAAAGCAGACCCAGTACTTC. It yields the protein CASSSEGGGKQTQYF.

The rearrangement links TRBV5-1 to TRBJ2-5; 7 positions agree with TRBD2. V was clipped by 4 bases and J by 2 bases; unmatched bases: 5. The CDR3 is made up of 14 amino acids. CDR1 and CDR2 from the germline V gene are SGHRS and YFSETQ. CDR3 bases: TGCGCCAGCAGCAAAGGGACTACTCAAGAGACCCAGTACTTC. Protein product: CASSKGTTQETQYF.

The sample holds one count of this clone. This chain joins TRBV6-5 and TRBJ1-2; D is perhaps TRBD1 (6 bases). CDR3 length equals 14 residues. The germline V gene has CDR1 MNHEY and CDR2 SVGAGI. V lost 2 bases, J lost 7 bases, and 14 bases lay in between. For the CDR3, the DNA is TGTGCCAGCAGTTACACCGGACAGCTCTCTGGCTACACCTTC. Translation gives CASSYTGQLSGYTF.

The chain has TRBV10-3 and TRBJ2-2; D might be TRBD1 (5 bases). Per the germline V gene, CDR1 is ENHRY and CDR2 is SYGVKD. The CDR3 consists of 14 residues. Trimming removed 6 bases from V and 4 bases from J, with 12 bases in between. The CDR3 DNA follows: TGTGCCATCAGAGGGGTCTCAATCACCGGGGAGCTGTTTTTT. Amino acids: CAIRGVSITGELFF.

The V gene is TRBV9, the J gene TRBJ2-3; 8 nucleotides agree with TRBD2. Germline loops: CDR1 SGDLS, CDR2 YYNGEE. This CDR3 region has 13 residues. Trimming at V came to 3 bases and at J to 8 bases, leaving 5 bases not matched to a gene. The CDR3: CASSGLREGTQYF. The CDR3 DNA reads as TGTGCCAGCAGCGGACTCCGGGAGGGTACGCAGTATTTT.